Below, 24 T cell receptor beta chains from the same sample are listed, as sequenced in a study of blood T cell repertoires in COVID-19. Produced via immunoSEQ multiplex PCR; TCRdb's table is partial and in-frame only. The data contain 95,000 to 150,000 clones, roughly three quarters of them singletons. Sequencing input: peripheral blood. Receptors originate from a human donor in a cohort sampled during active COVID-19.

The chain has TRBV28 and TRBJ1-5, with D tentatively TRBD1 (5 bases). The CDR3 totals 14 residues. Germline values: CDR1 MDHEN, CDR2 SYDVKM. V lost 1 base to trimming and J lost 3 bases, with 7 bases between them. The CDR3 nucleotides read TGTGCCAGCAGTTTATTAGGGGACAATCAGCCCCAGCATTTT. It encodes CASSLLGDNQPQHF.

The rearrangement links TRBV4-1 to TRBJ1-1; D uncertain. The germline V gene encodes CDR1 MGHRA and CDR2 YSYEKL. The CDR3 spans 14 residues. The ends were cut back, 4 bases at V and 1 base at J, with 10 bases in the middle. CDR3 sequence (DNA): TGCGCCAGCAGCCGCAGTTCAGAGAACACTGAAGCTTTCTTT. Translating gives CASSRSSENTEAFF.

This chain joins TRBV5-1 and TRBJ2-7; 8 bases align to TRBD1. This CDR3 has 13 amino acids. Trimming took 4 bases from V and 3 from J; bases not matched to a gene: 3. Germline loops: CDR1 SGHRS, CDR2 YFSETQ. The CDR3 here is CASSGGQGYEQYF. For the CDR3, the DNA is TGCGCCAGCAGCGGCGGACAGGGCTACGAGCAGTACTTC. Drawing the rest from reference TRBV5-1 and TRBJ2-7, the complete variable domain is KAGVTQTPRYLIKTRGQQVTLSCSPISGHRSVSWYQQTPGQGLQFLFEYFSETQRNKGNFPGRFSGRQFSNSRSEMNVSTLELGDSALYLCASSGGQGYEQYFGPGTRLTVT.

V gene TRBV28 combines with J gene TRBJ1-5; D is unclear. Germline V gene sequence: CDR1 MDHEN, CDR2 SYDVKM. There are 14 residues in the CDR3. V gave up 2 bases and J gave up 6 bases, with 11 bases separating them. CDR3 in amino acids: CASSLIRGAQPQHF. The CDR3 DNA follows: TGTGCCAGCAGTTTAATACGGGGAGCTCAGCCCCAGCATTTT. Supplemented by reference TRBV28 and TRBJ1-5, the full variable domain reads DVKVTQSSRYLVKRTGEKVFLECVQDMDHENMFWYRQDPGLGLRLIYFSYDVKMKEKGDIPEGYSVSREKKERFSLILESASTNQTSMYLCASSLIRGAQPQHFGDGTRLSIL.

This chain links TRBV30 with TRBJ2-7, with a possible D match to TRBD1 (5 bases). The V end was cut by 1 base, the J end by 6 bases, with 13 bases between. The germline V gene has CDR1 GTSNPN and CDR2 SVGIG (reference sequence). The CDR3 length is 13 residues. CDR3 coding DNA: TGTGCCTGGAGTGGGAACCCAGACAGCGAGCAGTACTTC. It specifies CAWSGNPDSEQYF.

The V and J genes are TRBV28 and TRBJ1-2; 7 nucleotides agree with TRBD1. The CDR3 is 13 residues long. Germline CDR1 reads MDHEN; CDR2 reads SYDVKM. V lost 6 bases to trimming and J lost 4 bases; unmatched junction nucleotides: 5. The CDR3 DNA reads as TGTGCCAGCAGGGACAGGCTAGTCTATGGCTACACCTTC. Its translation is CASRDRLVYGYTF.

This clone appeared a few times. The chain couples TRBV19 to TRBJ1-5, with D unresolved. Trimming cost V 3 bases and J 4 bases, with 4 bases left between them. The V gene's germline CDR1 is LNHDA and CDR2 SQIVND (reference sequence). The CDR3 sequence is 12 residues long. The DNA of the CDR3 is TGTGCCAGTAGTATCCGTAATCAGCCCCAGCATTTT. Amino acid sequence: CASSIRNQPQHF.

There are a few counts of this clone. The chain couples TRBV9 to TRBJ2-7; the D gene is possibly TRBD1 (5 bases). With 0 bases removed from V and 5 bases from J, the gap between germline ends came to 12 bases. This CDR3 has 14 residues. CDR1 is SGDLS, CDR2 YYNGEE, per germline. The CDR3 DNA reads TGTGCCAGCAGCGTAGCAGGGATTTCCCACGAGCAGTACTTC. Translated, it gives CASSVAGISHEQYF.

This clone was picked up a small number of times. The chain links TRBV2 to TRBJ2-7, with 7 bases fitting TRBD2. Trimming removed 5 bases from V and 1 base from J; junction bases left unmatched: 11. The germline V gene encodes CDR1 SNHLY and CDR2 FYNNEI. The CDR3 covers 16 residues. The CDR3 here is CASSFGREDTSYEQYF. CDR3 DNA: TGTGCCAGCAGTTTCGGCCGGGAGGACACTTCCTACGAGCAGTACTTC.

This chain joins TRBV5-4 and TRBJ2-7, with 7 bases that match TRBD1. In germline, CDR1 is SGHNT, CDR2 YYREEE (reference sequence). The CDR3 is 16 amino acids. V gave up 4 bases and J gave up 0 bases; unmatched junction bases: 10. The CDR3 here is CASSRDSQSSSYEQYF. The CDR3 region has the DNA TGTGCCAGCAGCCGGGACAGCCAGAGCAGCTCCTACGAGCAGTACTTC.

This rearrangement joins TRBV2 to TRBJ1-1; D uncertain. CDR1 and CDR2 (germline): SNHLY, FYNNEI. CDR3 length equals 12 residues. V was cut by 6 bases and J by 7 bases, with 12 bases left in between. CDR3 in amino acids: CASSHRELEAFF. CDR3 DNA sequence: TGTGCCAGCAGCCACCGGGAGCTTGAAGCTTTCTTT.

The chain has TRBV3-1 (or the pseudogene TRBV3-2) and TRBJ1-4; 8 nucleotides align to TRBD1. CDR1 is LGHDT and CDR2 is YNNKEL in the germline V gene (reference sequence). The CDR3 consists of 18 residues. V lost 7 bases and J lost 7; bases outside the gene matches: 20. The CDR3 DNA reads TGTGCCAGCATCACTTCGTCCACAGGGGGAACAGTCAGTGAAAAACTGTTTTTT. It encodes CASITSSTGGTVSEKLFF.

The chain has TRBV30 and TRBJ1-6; D is perhaps TRBD1 (6 bases). The CDR3 contains 16 residues. Trimming left V 2 bases short and J 8 bases short, with 19 bases between. Germline loops: CDR1 GTSNPN, CDR2 SVGIG (reference sequence). This CDR3 reads CAWSPSIQGWDSPLHF. In nucleotides, the CDR3 is TGTGCCTGGAGTCCTTCGATACAGGGTTGGGATTCACCCCTCCACTTT. The whole variable domain, remainder taken from reference TRBV30 and TRBJ1-6, is SQTIHQWPATLVQPVGSPLSLECTVEGTSNPNLYWYRQAAGRGLQLLFYSVGIGQISSEVPQNLSASRPQDRQFILSSKKLLLSDSGFYLCAWSPSIQGWDSPLHFGNGTRLTVT.

The chain employs TRBV28 and TRBJ1-4; 9 nucleotides match TRBD1. The CDR3 length is 13 residues. The V gene end was trimmed by 8 bases and the J gene end by 8 bases; junction bases not matched to a gene: 6. CDR1 is MDHEN and CDR2 is SYDVKM in the germline V gene. The CDR3 is CASSQGAEEKLFF. The CDR3 DNA reads as TGTGCCAGCTCACAGGGGGCGGAGGAAAAACTGTTTTTT. Filled out from reference TRBV28 and TRBJ1-4, the complete variable domain reads DVKVTQSSRYLVKRTGEKVFLECVQDMDHENMFWYRQDPGLGLRLIYFSYDVKMKEKGDIPEGYSVSREKKERFSLILESASTNQTSMYLCASSQGAEEKLFFGSGTQLSVL.

This clone was found a few times. The chain combines TRBV6-4 with TRBJ2-1; TRBD2 might be the D (6 bases). V was cut by 9 bases and J by 4 bases, with 19 bases left in between. The CDR3 covers 15 residues. CDR1 is MRHNA and CDR2 is SNTAGT in the germline V gene. For the CDR3, the DNA is TGTGCCAGAATCCTAGCGATAAGATATTACAATGAGCAGTTCTTC. It encodes CARILAIRYYNEQFF.

The J gene is TRBJ2-7, the V gene TRBV11-1; 8 bases fit TRBD1. Germline CDR1 is SGHAT and CDR2 is FQDESV (reference sequence). The CDR3 is 14 residues long. Trimming cost V 1 base and J 2 bases; bases outside gene matches: 1. The CDR3 DNA is TGTGCCAGCAGCTTAGTGGACAGGGCCTACGAGCAGTACTTC. This codes for CASSLVDRAYEQYF.

The J gene is TRBJ2-7, the V gene TRBV28; TRBD1 matches 9 bases. CDR1 MDHEN and CDR2 SYDVKM come from the germline V gene. The CDR3 is made up of 14 amino acids. V lost 6 bases and J lost 0; bases outside the gene matches: 3. The CDR3 is CASRGTGSSYEQYF. Written as DNA, the CDR3 is TGTGCCAGCAGAGGGACAGGGTCCTCCTACGAGCAGTACTTC.

This chain links TRBV28 with TRBJ2-7; 10 bases fit TRBD2. V dropped 7 bases and J dropped 5; count of bases not matched to a gene: 14. CDR3 length equals 16 residues. CDR1 MDHEN and CDR2 SYDVKM come from the germline V gene. As DNA, the CDR3 is TGTGCCAGCAACCCGACGGGGGCTAGCGGGAGCAACGAGCAGTACTTC. It translates to CASNPTGASGSNEQYF.

Only one count was recorded for this clone. The CDR3 loop is CASSVSAGGEISTDTQYF. In DNA form, the CDR3 reads TGTGCCAGCAGCGTCTCAGCGGGGGGGGAGATTAGCACAGATACGCAGTATTTT. The chain recombines TRBV9 with TRBJ2-3; 10 nucleotides align to TRBD2. Trimming cost V 2 bases and J 0 bases; bases outside gene matches: 9. The germline gives CDR1 SGDLS, CDR2 YYNGEE. The CDR3 runs 18 residues.

V is TRBV5-1 and J is TRBJ1-1; 8 nucleotides agree with TRBD1. Germline V gene lookup returns CDR1 SGHRS and CDR2 YFSETQ. The CDR3 sequence is 12 residues long. J was trimmed by 4 bases and V by 5 bases; bases with no gene match: 1. The CDR3 DNA reads as TGCGCCAGCAGGGACAGGGCCACTGAAGCTTTCTTT. Translated, it gives CASRDRATEAFF.

The gene calls are TRBV7-6 and TRBJ1-2, with D possibly being TRBD1 (5 bases). Per the germline V gene, CDR1 is SGHVS and CDR2 is FNYEAQ. V was pared by 5 bases and J by 0 bases, with 7 bases between. This CDR3 contains 13 residues. The CDR3 sequence: CASSATANYGYTF. As DNA, the CDR3 is TGTGCCAGCAGCGCGACAGCTAACTATGGCTACACCTTC.

This CDR3 is CASSRLRENNSPLHF. As DNA, the CDR3 is TGTGCCAGCAGTCGCCTTCGGGAGAATAATTCACCCCTCCACTTT. The V gene is TRBV6-6, the J gene TRBJ1-6; D not resolved. The CDR3 length is 15 residues. V was trimmed by 5 bases and J by 5 bases, leaving 13 bases between them. The germline V gene has CDR1 MNHNY and CDR2 SVGAGI (reference sequence).

This clone was detected only once. The chain has TRBV12-3 or TRBV12-4 and TRBJ2-1; D gene unclear. Trimming left V 3 bases short and J 7 bases short, with 10 bases between. The CDR3 totals 13 residues. CDR3 in amino acids: CASSLGRLNEQFF. CDR3 DNA: TGTGCCAGCAGTTTGGGCAGGTTAAATGAGCAGTTCTTC.

This clone has just a few counts. The rearrangement joins TRBV12-3 or TRBV12-4 to TRBJ1-1; no definite D call. The CDR3 consists of 12 residues. The V end was cut by 10 bases, the J end by 1 base, with 10 bases between. CDR3 sequence reads: CATLAANTEAFF. CDR3 nucleotides: TGTGCCACCCTCGCGGCGAACACTGAAGCTTTCTTT.